The rows below give T cell receptor beta chains drawn from one sample of a study of blood T cell repertoires in COVID-19. The assay was immunoSEQ multiplex PCR, and TCRdb's table has in-frame clones only and misses some. Among some 65,000 clones listed, roughly 86% were seen once. The sample consisted of peripheral blood. The receptor source for this set is a man aged 35-49 years with COVID-19, enrolled during active disease. Each CDR3 is given with its conserved first and last residue.

>TRBV20-1|TRBJ2-5
CSASHGETQYF
>TRBV18|TRBJ2-5
CASSPPFQETQYF
>TRBV12-3/TRBV12-4|TRBJ1-1
CASSLVWGPEAFF
>TRBV5-4|TRBJ2-1
CASSSPGLAGGNEQFF
>TRBV7-2|TRBJ1-2
CASSISGTGFGYTF
>TRBV7-2|TRBJ2-4
CASSPMGGKNIQYF
>TRBV5-1|TRBJ2-1
CASSLGLAGVNEQFF
>TRBV7-2|TRBJ2-3
CASSLHRRDTQYF
>TRBV19|TRBJ1-2
CASSPEGDGYTF
>TRBV3-1/TRBV3-2|TRBJ2-3
CASSQGAGGRADTQYF